This TCR beta chain was captured in a study of regulatory T cells in long-lasting Graves disease. Study-wide background: For a period under 3 months, newly diagnosed Graves' patients had taken antithyroid drugs. General observations from the study: Limited sample numbers may have lowered accuracy. Persistent disease preferred TRBV28, TRBJ1-2 and TRBJ2-5; new disease, TRBV20-1 and TRBJ2-1.

Arm-PCR of CDR3 regions with iRepertoire HTBI primers generated TCR beta libraries. TCRdb recomputed calls from the multiplex PCR reads with MiXCR, one row per CDR3 protein. Among hundreds of thousands of distinct CDR3 sequences listed, 16% were seen once. Time point reported: newly diagnosed GD, antithyroid drugs for less than 3 months. Researchers made the TCR library from RNA that was extracted from PBMCs. This clonotype was recorded at least ten times. Antigen unknown. Germline values: CDR1 SGHRS, CDR2 YFSETQ. The CDR3 covers 15 residues. V lost 0 bases, J lost 3 bases, and 5 bases stayed unmatched. The sample was also reused in another study, on T cells in Graves' hyperthyroidism and ophthalmopathy. As reported in that work: The TCR CDR3 was amplified in a first-round RT-PCR using the HTBI primer set.

The TCR comes from a man in his forties with Graves disease. This sequence joins TRBV5-1 and TRBJ1-2, with 7 bases fitting TRBD1. The material sequenced was peripheral blood mononuclear cells (PBMCs), taken at new diagnosis, from a patient treated with antithyroid drugs. The CDR3 DNA is TGCGCCAGCAGCTTGGGGACAGGAAGTTACTATGGCTACACCTTC. Translation gives CASSLGTGSYYGYTF.